Listed below are T cell receptor beta chains from one sample, sequenced in a study of T cells in Graves' hyperthyroidism and ophthalmopathy. In TCRdb, the multiplex PCR reads were re-called with MiXCR into one record per CDR3 protein. The profile shows about 300,000 distinct CDR3 sequences, about 19% of them singletons. Sequenced: blood. The receptor source for this set is a man aged 45-65 years with Graves' ophthalmopathy. Both conserved end residues are trimmed from each CDR3. D genes are given only for firm matches.

V gene: TRBV5-1; J gene: TRBJ2-3; D gene: -; CDR3 length: 12; CDR3 protein: ASSARTETDTQY
V gene: TRBV28; J gene: TRBJ1-2; D gene: TRBD1; CDR3 length: 13; CDR3 protein: ASSLLQGNNYGYT
V gene: TRBV7-9; J gene: TRBJ2-3; D gene: -; CDR3 length: 10; CDR3 protein: ASSLASEKQY
V gene: TRBV14; J gene: TRBJ2-3; D gene: -; CDR3 length: 17; CDR3 protein: ASSQPLGVSATGTDTQY
V gene: TRBV15; J gene: TRBJ2-2; D gene: TRBD2; CDR3 length: 13; CDR3 protein: ATSPRGDNTGELF
V gene: TRBV28; J gene: TRBJ2-7; D gene: -; CDR3 length: 12; CDR3 protein: ASTASSETYEQY
V gene: TRBV29-1; J gene: TRBJ1-5; D gene: -; CDR3 length: 11; CDR3 protein: SVGDGGNQPQH
V gene: TRBV20-1; J gene: TRBJ1-1; D gene: -; CDR3 length: 12; CDR3 protein: SASPADRNTEAF
V gene: TRBV9; J gene: TRBJ2-5; D gene: TRBD1; CDR3 length: 12; CDR3 protein: ASSVADREETQY
V gene: TRBV3-1; J gene: TRBJ1-1; D gene: -; CDR3 length: 10; CDR3 protein: ASSPGNTRAF
V gene: TRBV7-9; J gene: TRBJ2-7; D gene: -; CDR3 length: 13; CDR3 protein: ASSWVEVGRYEQY
V gene: TRBV27; J gene: TRBJ2-1; D gene: TRBD2; CDR3 length: 16; CDR3 protein: ASSLSGAGGPSYNEQF
V gene: TRBV7-9; J gene: TRBJ2-7; D gene: -; CDR3 length: 11; CDR3 protein: ASSLAATYEQY
V gene: TRBV29-1; J gene: TRBJ1-1; D gene: -; CDR3 length: 9; CDR3 protein: SVTVGSEAF
V gene: TRBV15; J gene: TRBJ1-2; D gene: -; CDR3 length: 14; CDR3 protein: ATSRDIWGSNYGYT
V gene: TRBV5-1; J gene: TRBJ2-7; D gene: -; CDR3 length: 16; CDR3 protein: ASSLESRLTTFTYEQY
V gene: TRBV6-5; J gene: TRBJ2-1; D gene: -; CDR3 length: 14; CDR3 protein: ASSYSGRAKTNEQF
V gene: TRBV7-8; J gene: TRBJ1-1; D gene: TRBD1; CDR3 length: 14; CDR3 protein: ASTRQGEWVNTEAF
V gene: TRBV20-1; J gene: TRBJ2-1; D gene: -; CDR3 length: 9; CDR3 protein: SAKANNEQF
V gene: TRBV12-3/TRBV12-4; J gene: TRBJ2-1; D gene: TRBD2; CDR3 length: 9; CDR3 protein: ASSLSGSEF
V gene: TRBV6-1; J gene: TRBJ1-5; D gene: -; CDR3 length: 12; CDR3 protein: ASSPTTGSQPQH
V gene: TRBV27; J gene: TRBJ2-2; D gene: -; CDR3 length: 13; CDR3 protein: ASSPRLNQLGELF
V gene: TRBV20-1; J gene: TRBJ1-5; D gene: -; CDR3 length: 13; CDR3 protein: SAREGGGIGQPQH
V gene: TRBV20-1; J gene: TRBJ2-7; D gene: -; CDR3 length: 14; CDR3 protein: SARAQTGRDAYEQY
V gene: TRBV30; J gene: TRBJ1-1; D gene: TRBD1; CDR3 length: 12; CDR3 protein: AWSSGQGNTEAF
V gene: TRBV19; J gene: TRBJ2-2; D gene: -; CDR3 length: 13; CDR3 protein: ASSGRGIDTGELF
V gene: TRBV12-3/TRBV12-4; J gene: TRBJ1-4; D gene: -; CDR3 length: 10; CDR3 protein: ASSIRDEKLF
V gene: TRBV10-3; J gene: TRBJ2-5; D gene: TRBD1; CDR3 length: 12; CDR3 protein: AISARGPQETQY
V gene: TRBV20-1; J gene: TRBJ1-6; D gene: -; CDR3 length: 12; CDR3 protein: SAIRGSNNSPLH
V gene: TRBV5-5; J gene: TRBJ1-2; D gene: -; CDR3 length: 14; CDR3 protein: ASSLDGRGVNYGYT
V gene: TRBV20-1; J gene: TRBJ2-5; D gene: -; CDR3 length: 13; CDR3 protein: SALREPQVQETQY
V gene: TRBV4-1; J gene: TRBJ2-4; D gene: TRBD1; CDR3 length: 13; CDR3 protein: ASSPGGRAKNIQY
V gene: TRBV7-2; J gene: TRBJ1-1; D gene: TRBD1; CDR3 length: 15; CDR3 protein: ASSPSGQGAKNTEAF
V gene: TRBV19; J gene: TRBJ2-1; D gene: TRBD2; CDR3 length: 13; CDR3 protein: ASSMGAGGYNEQF
V gene: TRBV2; J gene: TRBJ1-6; D gene: TRBD1; CDR3 length: 12; CDR3 protein: ASRDRGERSPLH
V gene: TRBV7-9; J gene: TRBJ2-5; D gene: -; CDR3 length: 14; CDR3 protein: ASSLELVGYQETQY